Listed here are 6 T cell receptor beta chains from one sample, sequenced in a study of control samples from healthy donors and cancer patients. The protocol was immunoSEQ multiplex PCR, while the TCRdb copy is restricted to in-frame clones and leaves out a portion. In the table there are roughly 83,000 clones, roughly 82% of which are singletons. Sequencing used blood. The receptors derive from a woman in her sixties in good health.

The chain recombines TRBV6-5 with TRBJ2-3; D not resolved. The germline gives CDR1 MNHEY, CDR2 SVGAGI. The germline V and J ends were trimmed by 2 bases and 4 bases, with 4 bases remaining between them. This CDR3 has 12 amino acids. The CDR3: CASSYPPDTQYF. The CDR3 nucleotides are TGTGCCAGCAGTTACCCCCCAGATACGCAGTATTTT.

The chain has TRBV27 and TRBJ2-2; D gene uncertain. Trimming took 6 bases from V and 6 from J, leaving 8 bases between them. This CDR3 has 12 amino acids. The germline CDR1 and CDR2 sequences are MNHEY and SMNVEV (reference sequence). This CDR3 is CASSLTSGELFF. CDR3 in DNA: TGTGCCAGCAGCTTAACTTCCGGGGAGCTGTTTTTT.

The rearrangement links TRBV11-3 to TRBJ1-4, with 11 bases identical to TRBD1. Germline V gene lookup returns CDR1 SGHNT and CDR2 YENEEA. Trimming took 2 bases from V and 8 from J; bases not matched to a gene: 7. The CDR3 extends over 16 amino acids. The DNA of the CDR3 is TGTGCCAGCAGCTTATTGGACAGGGGGCTTAAGGAAAAACTGTTTTTT. This encodes CASSLLDRGLKEKLFF. Based on the CDR3 plus reference TRBV11-3 and TRBJ1-4, the full variable domain is EAGVVQSPRYKIIEKKQPVAFWCNPISGHNTLYWYLQNLGQGPELLIRYENEEAVDDSQLPKDRFSAERLKGVDSTLKIQPAELGDSAVYLCASSLLDRGLKEKLFFGSGTQLSVL.

The CDR3 nucleotides read TGTGCCAGCAGTCCCCGTAGCGGGGGGGCCCTTGAGACCCAGTACTTC. Translation: CASSPRSGGALETQYF. V gene TRBV27 combines with J gene TRBJ2-5; TRBD2 aligns across 11 bases. The CDR3 is made up of 16 amino acids. The V segment lost 5 bases and the J segment 5 bases; nucleotides outside the gene matches: 10. Germline CDR1 reads MNHEY; CDR2 reads SMNVEV (reference sequence).

The chain links TRBV7-8 to TRBJ1-3, with 8 bases matching TRBD1. The CDR3 covers 15 residues. Germline V gene lookup returns CDR1 SGHVS and CDR2 FQNEAQ. V lost 5 bases and J lost 5; bases outside the gene matches: 8. The CDR3: CASSPQGQVRNTIYF. In DNA form, the CDR3 reads TGTGCCAGCAGCCCGCAGGGACAGGTGCGAAACACCATATATTTT.

The V gene is TRBV6-6, the J gene TRBJ1-1; D is ambiguous. Trimming took off 7 bases at V and 1 base at J, with 4 bases between the two ends. The CDR3 totals 11 residues. Germline V gene data show CDR1 as MNHNY and CDR2 as SVGAGI (reference sequence). The CDR3 protein is CASTENTEAFF. The CDR3 DNA follows: TGTGCCAGCACAGAGAACACTGAAGCTTTCTTT.